This T cell receptor (beta chain) is from a study of blood T cell repertoires in COVID-19. Across the whole study: The United States, Italy and Spain supplied acute and convalescent COVID-19 samples. In each case, the material was cDNA or gDNA derived from T cells, B-cell-depleted T cells, or PBMCs.

Seattle enrolled patients during active infection and tracked them longitudinally. The germline V gene encodes CDR1 LGHDT and CDR2 YNNKEL (reference sequence). Trimming at V came to 3 bases and at J to 4 bases, leaving 7 bases not matched to a gene. The CDR3 length is 17 residues. In the authors' workflow: The assay estimated nucleated cells by amplifying reference gene primers. Generated by immunoSEQ multiplex PCR, the TCRdb table keeps only in-frame clones and is missing some. Clone size and V and J calls were adopted from that table, with D and trimming inferred from the DNA. The sample comprises 200,000 to 300,000 clones, around 87% of which are singletons, and about 5.2% rests with the top ten.

The rearrangement joins TRBV3-1 (or the pseudogene TRBV3-2) to TRBJ2-3, with 13 bases matching TRBD2. Specimen: peripheral blood. This receptor was obtained from a woman aged 55-75 years with COVID-19, enrolled during active disease. CDR3 region: CASSQEGLAGVSDTQYF. For the CDR3, the DNA is TGTGCCAGCAGCCAGGAAGGACTAGCGGGAGTGTCAGATACGCAGTATTTT.